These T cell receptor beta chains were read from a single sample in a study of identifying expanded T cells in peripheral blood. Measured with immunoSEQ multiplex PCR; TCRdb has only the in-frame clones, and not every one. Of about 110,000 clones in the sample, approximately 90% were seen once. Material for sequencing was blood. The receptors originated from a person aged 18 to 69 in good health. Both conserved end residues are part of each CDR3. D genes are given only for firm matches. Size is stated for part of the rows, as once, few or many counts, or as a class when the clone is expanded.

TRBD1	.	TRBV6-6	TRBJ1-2	CASSLDSGTVGYTF	TGTGCCAGCAGTTTGGACTCCGGGACAGTCGGCTACACCTTC
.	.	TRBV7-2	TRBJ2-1	CASSLAPSYNEQFF	TGTGCCAGCAGCTTAGCGCCCTCCTACAATGAGCAGTTCTTC
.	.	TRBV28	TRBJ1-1	CASISTLGGTEAFF	TGTGCCAGCATCTCCACCCTGGGGGGCACTGAAGCTTTCTTT
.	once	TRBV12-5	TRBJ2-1	CASGPEAGAGNEQFF	TGTGCTAGTGGACCCGAGGCAGGGGCGGGGAATGAGCAGTTCTTC
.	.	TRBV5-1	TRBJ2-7	CASSDGGGYEQYF	TGCGCCAGCAGCGACGGAGGGGGTTACGAGCAGTACTTC
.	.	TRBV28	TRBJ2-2	CASSFIANTGELFF	TGTGCCAGCAGTTTTATAGCGAACACCGGGGAGCTGTTTTTT
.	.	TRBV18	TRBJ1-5	CASSPQGNSNQPQHF	TGTGCCAGCTCACCACAGGGAAATAGCAATCAGCCCCAGCATTTT
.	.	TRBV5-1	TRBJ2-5	CASSLVGVSTETQYF	TGCGCCAGCAGCTTGGTGGGGGTGTCGACAGAGACCCAGTACTTC
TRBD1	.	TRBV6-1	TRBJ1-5	CASMGQGNNQPQHF	TGTGCCAGTATGGGACAGGGGAACAATCAGCCCCAGCATTTT
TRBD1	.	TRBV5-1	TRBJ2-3	CASSQGQPLTDTQYF	TGCGCCAGCAGCCAGGGACAGCCTCTCACAGATACGCAGTATTTT
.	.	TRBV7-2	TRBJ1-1	CASSSQAGGRFATEAFF	TGTGCCAGCAGCTCCCAGGCGGGTGGGAGGTTTGCAACTGAAGCTTTCTTT
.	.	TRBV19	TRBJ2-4	CASSIGDAGGNIQYF	TGTGCCAGTAGTATTGGAGATGCAGGGGGGAACATTCAGTACTTC
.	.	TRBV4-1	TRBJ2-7	CASSQEARANSYEQYF	TGCGCCAGCAGCCAAGAGGCCAGGGCAAACTCCTACGAGCAGTACTTC
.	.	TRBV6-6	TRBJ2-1	CASRIGGGSYNEQFF	TGTGCCAGCAGGATAGGAGGGGGTTCCTACAATGAGCAGTTCTTC
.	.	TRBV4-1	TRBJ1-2	CASSQVTVYGYTF	TGCGCCAGCAGCCAAGTGACGGTTTATGGCTACACCTTC
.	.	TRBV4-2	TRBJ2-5	CASSQGSRPGEQETQYF	TGTGCCAGCAGCCAAGGTAGTCGGCCAGGGGAACAAGAGACCCAGTACTTC
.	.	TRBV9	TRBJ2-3	CASSPEVIASTDTQYF	TGTGCCAGCAGCCCAGAGGTCATAGCTAGCACAGATACGCAGTATTTT
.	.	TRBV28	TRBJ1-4	CATVAGDEKLFF	TGTGCCACCGTGGCTGGAGATGAAAAACTGTTTTTT
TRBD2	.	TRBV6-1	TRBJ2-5	CASSEVAGVGETQYF	TGTGCCAGCAGTGAGGTAGCGGGAGTGGGAGAGACCCAGTACTTC
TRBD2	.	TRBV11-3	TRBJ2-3	CASSFGLAGAGDTQYF	TGTGCCAGCAGCTTTGGACTAGCGGGAGCCGGAGATACGCAGTATTTT
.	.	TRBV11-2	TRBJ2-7	CASSATSGPYEQYF	TGTGCCAGCAGCGCTACAAGCGGCCCCTACGAGCAGTACTTC
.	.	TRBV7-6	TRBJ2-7	CASSLSALKGAYEQYF	TGTGCCAGCAGCTTATCGGCCCTTAAAGGGGCCTACGAGCAGTACTTC
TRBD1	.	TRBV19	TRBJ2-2	CASSKDRGTGELFF	TGTGCCAGTAGTAAGGACAGGGGAACCGGGGAGCTGTTTTTT
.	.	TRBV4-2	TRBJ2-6	CASSPLSSGANVLTF	TGTGCCAGCAGCCCGCTAAGCTCTGGGGCCAACGTCCTGACTTTC
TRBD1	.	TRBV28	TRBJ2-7	CASSNSGQSYEQYF	TGTGCCAGCAGTAACTCGGGACAGAGCTACGAGCAGTACTTC
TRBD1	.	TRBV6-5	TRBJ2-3	CASSRGGVSTDTQYF	TGTGCCAGCAGCCGAGGGGGCGTGAGCACAGATACGCAGTATTTT
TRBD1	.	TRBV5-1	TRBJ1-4	CASSPYQGAANEKLFF	TGCGCCAGCAGCCCTTATCAGGGGGCGGCTAATGAAAAACTGTTTTTT
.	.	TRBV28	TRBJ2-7	CASSKRTLSYEQYF	TGTGCCAGCAGTAAAAGGACACTCTCCTACGAGCAGTACTTC
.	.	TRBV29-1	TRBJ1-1	CSVITQGYTEAFF	TGCAGCGTTATAACCCAGGGGTACACTGAAGCTTTCTTT
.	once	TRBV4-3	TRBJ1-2	CASSLEAGNYGYTF	TGCGCCAGCAGCCTCGAGGCAGGGAACTATGGCTACACCTTC
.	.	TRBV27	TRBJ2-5	CASRRASGETQYF	TGTGCCAGTCGGAGGGCCTCAGGAGAGACCCAGTACTTC
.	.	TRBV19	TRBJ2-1	CASRPTFYSYNEQFF	TGTGCCAGTAGACCGACATTTTACTCCTACAATGAGCAGTTCTTC
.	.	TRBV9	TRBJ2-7	CASSVDPSEKAYEQYF	TGTGCCAGCAGCGTAGACCCTTCGGAGAAGGCCTACGAGCAGTACTTC
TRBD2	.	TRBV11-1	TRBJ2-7	CASSLRGGDYEQYF	TGTGCCAGCAGCTTACGGGGAGGGGATTACGAGCAGTACTTC
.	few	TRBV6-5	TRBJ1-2	CASSYSGGNYGYTF	TGTGCCAGCAGTTACTCGGGGGGCAACTATGGCTACACCTTC
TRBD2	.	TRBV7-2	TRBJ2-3	CASSLASLAGNTQYF	TGTGCCAGCAGCTTAGCCTCTCTAGCGGGGAATACGCAGTATTTT
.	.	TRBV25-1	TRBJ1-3	CASSDRTRNTIYF	TGTGCCAGCAGTGATCGGACGCGAAACACCATATATTTT
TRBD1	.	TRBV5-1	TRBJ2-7	CASSTATGDEQYF	TGCGCCAGCAGCACCGCGACAGGGGACGAGCAGTACTTC
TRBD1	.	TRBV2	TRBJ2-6	CASSEWRTGGSGANVLTF	TGTGCCAGCAGTGAGTGGCGGACAGGGGGATCTGGGGCCAACGTCCTGACTTTC
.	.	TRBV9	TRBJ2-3	CASSYLVGGGTDTQYF	TGTGCCAGCAGCTATCTGGTGGGAGGTGGCACAGATACGCAGTATTTT
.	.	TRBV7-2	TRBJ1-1	CASSLGLTEAFF	TGTGCCAGCAGCTTAGGGTTGACTGAAGCTTTCTTT
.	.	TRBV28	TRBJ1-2	CASSFITANYGYTF	TGTGCCAGCAGTTTTATAACGGCAAACTATGGCTACACCTTC
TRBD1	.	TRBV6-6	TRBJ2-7	CASSYRQGAREQYF	TGTGCCAGCAGTTACCGACAGGGGGCAAGGGAGCAGTACTTC
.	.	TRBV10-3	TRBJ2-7	CAISESGVYEQYF	TGTGCCATCAGTGAGTCAGGGGTGTACGAGCAGTACTTC
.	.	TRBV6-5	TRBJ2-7	CASSTGQEGPYEQYF	TGTGCCAGCAGTACAGGACAGGAGGGCCCCTACGAGCAGTACTTC
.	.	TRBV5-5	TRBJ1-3	CASSTGPSSGNTIYF	TGTGCCAGCAGCACCGGACCGAGCTCTGGAAACACCATATATTTT
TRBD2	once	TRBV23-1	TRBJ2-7	CASTLGTTDYEQYF	TGCGCCAGCACCCTCGGGACTACGGACTACGAGCAGTACTTC
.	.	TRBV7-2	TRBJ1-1	CASNLRVNTEAFF	TGTGCCAGCAACCTCAGGGTGAACACTGAAGCTTTCTTT